Listed below are T cell receptor beta chains from one sample, sequenced in a study of blood T cell repertoires in COVID-19. The assay was immunoSEQ multiplex PCR, and TCRdb's table has in-frame clones only and misses some. The repertoire holds over 250,000 clones, with roughly 86% as singletons. Sequencing was carried out using PBMCs or T cells enriched from blood (not recorded which). The receptors shown here come from a woman aged 55-69 years who had recovered from COVID-19. Both conserved end residues are part of each CDR3. D genes are given only for firm matches. Only some rows state a clone size, as once, few, many or a class for expanded clones.

clone size	D gene	V gene	J gene	CDR3 protein	CDR3 DNA
-	-	TRBV9	TRBJ2-7	CASSAGDSYEQYF	TGTGCCAGCAGCGCCGGGGACTCCTACGAGCAGTACTTC
-	TRBD1	TRBV27	TRBJ1-2	CASSATGYGYTF	TGTGCCAGCAGTGCGACAGGGTATGGCTACACCTTC
-	-	TRBV28	TRBJ2-7	CASSRTANENYEQYF	TGTGCCAGCAGTCGAACAGCTAATGAAAACTACGAGCAGTACTTC
-	-	TRBV5-1	TRBJ1-2	CASSLRGSDGGYTF	TGCGCCAGCAGCTTACGAGGGTCCGACGGTGGCTACACCTTC
once	-	TRBV18	TRBJ2-1	CASSPPTGGNEQFF	TGTGCCAGCTCACCACCTACAGGTGGGAATGAGCAGTTCTTC
-	-	TRBV28	TRBJ1-1	CASSFQGRMNTEAFF	TGTGCCAGCAGTTTTCAGGGGCGGATGAACACTGAAGCTTTCTTT
-	TRBD2	TRBV28	TRBJ2-5	CASSSPGTSRLAQYF	TGTGCCAGCAGTTCCCCCGGGACTAGCAGACTGGCCCAGTACTTC
once	TRBD1	TRBV10-2	TRBJ1-2	CASRGEPGQGAPSGYTF	TGCGCCAGCAGAGGTGAACCGGGACAGGGGGCCCCCTCGGGCTACACCTTC
-	TRBD2	TRBV3-1/TRBV3-2	TRBJ2-7	CASSLLAGGEQYF	TGTGCCAGCAGCCTACTAGCGGGTGGTGAGCAGTACTTC
-	-	TRBV5-8	TRBJ1-5	CASSLGEFRPQHF	TGTGCCAGCAGCTTGGGGGAGTTCAGGCCCCAGCATTTT
-	-	TRBV5-1	TRBJ2-1	CASSLLERAPYNEQFF	TGCGCCAGCAGCTTGTTGGAGCGGGCCCCCTACAATGAGCAGTTCTTC
-	TRBD1	TRBV5-1	TRBJ1-6	CASSSGQNNSPLHF	TGCGCCAGCAGCTCGGGACAGAATAATTCACCCCTCCACTTT
-	-	TRBV24-1	TRBJ2-3	CATSDLRGSTDTQYF	TGTGCCACCAGTGATTTGCGGGGGAGCACAGATACGCAGTATTTT
once	-	TRBV28	TRBJ2-7	CASNPPGTYEQYF	TGTGCCAGCAATCCCCCAGGGACCTACGAGCAGTACTTC
-	TRBD1	TRBV28	TRBJ1-3	CASSLWTGSSGNTIYF	TGTGCCAGCAGTTTATGGACAGGGAGCTCTGGAAACACCATATATTTT
-	-	TRBV5-1	TRBJ1-1	CASSLPADTEAFF	TGCGCCAGCAGCTTGCCAGCGGACACTGAAGCTTTCTTT
-	TRBD2	TRBV9	TRBJ2-7	CASSVALGLAASYEQYF	TGTGCCAGCAGCGTAGCTTTGGGACTAGCGGCTTCCTACGAGCAGTACTTC
-	-	TRBV28	TRBJ2-1	CASSWSNEQFF	TGTGCCAGCAGTTGGAGTAATGAGCAGTTCTTC
-	-	TRBV7-9	TRBJ1-1	CASSFPGLNTEAFF	TGTGCCAGCAGCTTTCCGGGGTTGAACACTGAAGCTTTCTTT
-	TRBD2	TRBV9	TRBJ2-3	CASGARDSGRRDTQYF	TGTGCCAGCGGAGCGAGGGATAGCGGGAGGAGGGATACGCAGTATTTT
-	-	TRBV5-1	TRBJ1-1	CASSFYRGTEAFF	TGCGCCAGCAGCTTCTACCGGGGCACTGAAGCTTTCTTT
-	TRBD2	TRBV2	TRBJ2-7	CASHGAGAEQYF	TGTGCCAGCCATGGAGCGGGAGCCGAGCAGTACTTC
-	-	TRBV5-1	TRBJ2-1	CASSLDEVSYNEQFF	TGCGCCAGCAGCTTAGACGAGGTCTCCTACAATGAGCAGTTCTTC
-	-	TRBV9	TRBJ1-1	CASSVVHNTEAFF	TGTGCCAGCAGCGTAGTACATAACACTGAAGCTTTCTTT
-	TRBD1	TRBV5-6	TRBJ2-7	CASSFGTVYEQYF	TGTGCCAGCAGCTTCGGGACAGTCTACGAGCAGTACTTC
-	-	TRBV18	TRBJ2-2	CASSPLDWYTGELFF	TGTGCCAGCTCACCATTAGACTGGTACACCGGGGAGCTGTTTTTT
-	-	TRBV3-1/TRBV3-2	TRBJ1-5	CASSAEGQPQHF	TGTGCCAGCAGCGCAGAGGGTCAGCCCCAGCATTTT
-	-	TRBV28	TRBJ2-7	CASSLVAGIYEQYF	TGTGCCAGCAGTTTAGTAGCAGGGATCTACGAGCAGTACTTC
-	TRBD1	TRBV28	TRBJ2-4	CASRQGQGNIQYF	TGTGCCAGCAGACAGGGACAGGGGAACATTCAGTACTTC
-	TRBD1	TRBV28	TRBJ1-2	CASSKTGYGYTF	TGTGCCAGCAGCAAGACAGGGTATGGCTACACCTTC
-	-	TRBV5-1	TRBJ2-3	CASSLEAEIFTDTQYF	TGCGCCAGCAGCTTGGAAGCGGAAATTTTCACAGATACGCAGTATTTT
-	TRBD1	TRBV9	TRBJ2-1	CASSVTGANEQFF	TGTGCCAGCAGCGTAACAGGGGCAAATGAGCAGTTCTTC
-	-	TRBV7-2	TRBJ2-3	CASREGGSADTQYF	TGTGCCAGCAGAGAAGGCGGAAGCGCAGATACGCAGTATTTT
once	-	TRBV5-1	TRBJ2-5	CASTPGSTQETQYF	TGCGCCAGCACCCCGGGGAGCACACAAGAGACCCAGTACTTC
-	-	TRBV6-5	TRBJ2-5	CASSYSYGDQETQYF	TGTGCCAGCAGTTACTCGTACGGGGACCAAGAGACCCAGTACTTC
-	-	TRBV11-2	TRBJ1-4	CASSPRAAGNNEKLFF	TGTGCCAGCAGTCCCAGGGCGGCAGGCAACAATGAAAAACTGTTTTTT
-	TRBD1	TRBV28	TRBJ1-5	CASSLRTGGNSNQPQHF	TGTGCCAGCAGTTTAAGAACAGGGGGAAATAGCAATCAGCCCCAGCATTTT
-	-	TRBV9	TRBJ2-1	CASSVSSGNEQFF	TGTGCCAGCAGCGTTTCTTCAGGGAATGAGCAGTTCTTC
-	-	TRBV7-2	TRBJ1-6	CASSLQGIPLHF	TGTGCCAGCAGCTTGCAGGGCATACCCCTCCACTTT
-	TRBD2	TRBV27	TRBJ2-1	CASVAGGRAHNEQFF	TGTGCCAGCGTCGCGGGCGGGAGGGCCCACAATGAGCAGTTCTTC
-	TRBD2	TRBV28	TRBJ2-1	CASSYHSGRNEQFF	TGTGCCAGCAGTTACCATAGCGGGAGAAATGAGCAGTTCTTC
-	TRBD1	TRBV11-3	TRBJ2-1	CASSLGQGADNEQFF	TGTGCCAGCAGCTTGGGACAGGGAGCAGACAATGAGCAGTTCTTC
-	-	TRBV5-5	TRBJ1-6	CASSFTRVDYNSPLHF	TGTGCCAGCAGCTTTACGAGGGTGGACTATAATTCACCCCTCCACTTT
-	TRBD1	TRBV2	TRBJ1-1	CASSDLGGQRAFF	TGTGCCAGCAGTGATCTAGGGGGCCAAAGAGCTTTCTTT
-	-	TRBV4-1	TRBJ1-3	CASSQESGGLTGNTIYF	TGCGCCAGCAGCCAAGAAAGCGGGGGGTTGACTGGAAACACCATATATTTT
-	-	TRBV11-2	TRBJ1-2	CASSLGPGASYGYTF	TGTGCCAGCAGCTTAGGTCCAGGGGCGTCTTATGGCTACACCTTC
-	-	TRBV7-9	TRBJ2-5	CASSSRGQRETQYF	TGTGCCAGCAGCTCAAGGGGACAAAGAGAGACCCAGTACTTC
-	-	TRBV5-1	TRBJ2-1	CASSLTSSVEQFF	TGCGCCAGCAGCTTGACCTCTAGCGTTGAGCAGTTCTTC
once	-	TRBV14	TRBJ1-4	CASSHLQTATNEKLFF	TGTGCCAGCAGCCACTTACAGACAGCAACTAATGAAAAACTGTTTTTT
-	-	TRBV27	TRBJ1-1	CASTKPGIRAFF	TGTGCCAGCACCAAGCCGGGTATCCGGGCTTTCTTT
-	TRBD2	TRBV5-1	TRBJ2-5	CASSLAPGGLRETQYF	TGCGCCAGCAGCTTGGCTCCGGGGGGGCTCCGGGAGACCCAGTACTTC
-	-	TRBV2	TRBJ2-7	CASRLMGGTYEQYF	TGTGCCAGCCGCCTGATGGGGGGGACATACGAGCAGTACTTC
-	TRBD1	TRBV5-4	TRBJ2-1	CASSLPGQGAYNEQFF	TGTGCCAGCAGCTTACCGGGACAGGGGGCCTACAATGAGCAGTTCTTC
-	-	TRBV28	TRBJ2-3	CASSTGYSTDTQYF	TGTGCCAGCAGTACCGGGTATAGCACAGATACGCAGTATTTT
-	-	TRBV3-1/TRBV3-2	TRBJ2-5	CASSQDHRETQYF	TGTGCCAGCAGCCAAGATCACAGAGAGACCCAGTACTTC
-	-	TRBV11-2	TRBJ1-4	CASSFSGAWEKLFF	TGTGCCAGCAGCTTTAGTGGGGCTTGGGAAAAACTGTTTTTT
-	TRBD2	TRBV4-1	TRBJ2-7	CASSQGSGGLIYEQYF	TGCGCCAGCAGCCAAGGGAGCGGGGGGCTTATCTACGAGCAGTACTTC
-	-	TRBV6-5	TRBJ1-2	CASRGEGYGYTF	TGTGCCAGCAGGGGGGAGGGCTATGGCTACACCTTC
-	-	TRBV27	TRBJ2-7	CASSFSPSEYEQYF	TGTGCCAGCAGTTTCTCTCCTAGCGAATACGAGCAGTACTTC